Detailed here is one TCR beta chain. Antigen specificity is unknown. The PCR had 60 Vbeta and 13 Jbeta primers. Generated by immunoSEQ multiplex PCR, the TCRdb table keeps only in-frame clones and is missing some. The table for this sample gives tens of thousands of clones. The record originates from a study of cytomegalovirus exposure and HLA in healthy donors. Whole-study findings and limits: Later analysis associated a missense DCLRE1C variant with TCR beta V- and J-gene trimming. Prior analysis indicated that the majority of TCR beta V segments exhibited productivity approximately 90% or approximately 30% of the time.

V was pared by 6 bases and J by 5 bases, with 3 bases of the junction left unmatched. The germline V gene encodes CDR1 MDHEN and CDR2 SYDVKM. The CDR3 sequence is 14 residues long. Sequencing used PBMCs. The source of this sequence is a woman aged 40 to 50 in good health and CMV-seronegative. The chain joins TRBV28 to TRBJ2-7, with 14 bases identical to TRBD2. This CDR3 reads CASSGTSGSDEQYF. The CDR3 DNA reads TGTGCCAGCAGCGGGACTAGCGGGAGCGACGAGCAGTACTTC.